These 25 T cell receptor beta chains were all obtained from the same sample, sequenced in a study of cytomegalovirus exposure and HLA in healthy donors. Use of 60 Vbeta and 13 Jbeta primers characterized the PCR. Method: immunoSEQ multiplex PCR; TCRdb's copy keeps in-frame clones and lacks some. The sample yields fewer than 300,000 clones, roughly 88% seen once. The sequencing input was PBMCs. The receptors were sampled from a man aged 40-55 years in good health and CMV-seropositive.

CDR3 in DNA: TGCAGCGTTTCAAATGTGGTAGCAGGGCAGGGCTCCTACGAGCAGTACTTC. Protein: CSVSNVVAGQGSYEQYF. The gene calls are TRBV29-1 and TRBJ2-5; TRBD1 is a possible D gene (5 bases). The J call is uncertain, as TRBJ2-7 better fits the DNA end. Germline V CDR1 and CDR2: SQVTM, ANQGSEA. CDR3 length: 17 residues.

This chain links TRBV5-1 with TRBJ2-2; D is unresolved. The germline V gene encodes CDR1 SGHRS and CDR2 YFSETQ. The germline V and J ends were trimmed by 2 bases and 1 base, with 9 bases remaining between them. The CDR3 has 15 amino acids. The CDR3 loop is CASSLARVNTGELFF. As DNA, the CDR3 is TGCGCCAGCAGCTTAGCCCGCGTGAACACCGGGGAGCTGTTTTTT.

The rearrangement joins TRBV28 to TRBJ2-2; D is possibly TRBD1 (6 bases). The CDR3 sequence is 13 residues long. The germline V gene encodes CDR1 MDHEN and CDR2 SYDVKM. V shed 6 bases and J shed 5 bases, with 10 bases lying between them. In nucleotides, the CDR3 is TGTGCCAGCAGCCCGACAGGTACCGGGGAGCTGTTTTTT. Its protein is CASSPTGTGELFF.

The rearrangement uses TRBV7-9 and TRBJ1-1, with 9 bases lining up with TRBD1. J was trimmed by 5 bases and V by 4 bases; bases with no gene match: 5. The CDR3 runs to 14 residues. Looked up from germline, CDR1 is SEHNR and CDR2 is FQNEAQ (reference sequence). CDR3 in DNA: TGTGCCAGCAGCTCCAGGGACAGGGTAACTGAAGCTTTCTTT. It codes for CASSSRDRVTEAFF.

The J gene is TRBJ2-5, the V gene TRBV14; D may be TRBD2 (5 bases). V was trimmed by 0 bases and J by 6 bases, leaving 11 bases between them. This CDR3 region has 14 residues. The germline CDR1 and CDR2 sequences are SGHDN and FVKESK. Here the CDR3 DNA reads TGTGCCAGCAGCCAAGAAACGGGGAGACAGACCCAGTACTTC. Translation gives CASSQETGRQTQYF.

This clone has a handful of counts. The chain carries TRBV4-1 and TRBJ1-2, with D possibly matching TRBD1 (5 bases). V lost 2 bases and J lost 1, with 8 bases in between. The CDR3 runs 14 residues. Germline V gives CDR1 MGHRA, CDR2 YSYEKL. CDR3 residues: CASSQIQGNYGYTF. The CDR3 DNA follows: TGCGCCAGCAGCCAAATCCAGGGTAACTATGGCTACACCTTC.

This chain connects TRBV10-1 to TRBJ2-3; unclear D gene. Trimming removed 6 bases at V and 4 bases at J, with 11 bases between. Germline CDR1 WNHNN, CDR2 SYGVQD (reference sequence). This CDR3 has 13 amino acids. The CDR3 reads CASRAYLADTQYF. For the CDR3, the DNA is TGCGCCAGCAGAGCCTACTTGGCAGATACGCAGTATTTT.

The genes are TRBV7-3 and TRBJ1-1; tentative D call: TRBD1 (6 bases). Germline assignment: CDR1 SGHTA and CDR2 FQGTGA. V shed 5 bases and J shed 6 bases, with 22 bases lying between them. The CDR3 has 16 residues. The CDR3 DNA reads as TGTGCCAGCAGCCCCGCCGGGGGGGCCCTTGGTGCTGAAGCTTTCTTT. Its translation: CASSPAGGALGAEAFF.

The genes are TRBV2 and TRBJ2-1; possibly TRBD1 for D (6 bases). The CDR3 spans 15 residues. V was cut by 7 bases and J by 2 bases, with 15 bases left in between. Germline-derived CDR1 and CDR2 are SNHLY and FYNNEI. DNA of the CDR3: TGTGCCAGCAAGGGGGTGGTCCCCACCTACAATGAGCAGTTCTTC. It codes for CASKGVVPTYNEQFF.

V is TRBV7-2 and J is TRBJ2-5; 15 positions match TRBD2. V lost 5 bases to trimming and J lost 4 bases; unmatched junction nucleotides: 2. This CDR3 is 15 amino acids long. Germline V gives CDR1 SGHTA, CDR2 FQGNSA. The CDR3 sequence is CASSMGLAGGETQYF. DNA of the CDR3: TGTGCCAGCAGCATGGGACTAGCGGGAGGAGAGACCCAGTACTTC. Together with reference TRBV7-2 and TRBJ2-5, the CDR3 gives the full variable domain: GAGVSQSPSNKVTEKGKDVELRCDPISGHTALYWYRQSLGQGLEFLIYFQGNSAPDKSGLPSDRFSAERTGGSVSTLTIQRTQQEDSAVYLCASSMGLAGGETQYFGPGTRLLVL.

The V gene is TRBV28, the J gene TRBJ1-1; D is possibly TRBD1 (6 bases). The V and J ends lost 4 bases and 6 bases respectively, with 9 bases between them. Germline loops: CDR1 MDHEN, CDR2 SYDVKM. This CDR3 comprises 12 residues. This chain's CDR3 is CASSSTGSEAFF. In DNA form, the CDR3 reads TGTGCCAGCAGTTCGACAGGCTCTGAAGCTTTCTTT.

The genes are TRBV5-1 and TRBJ2-1; 9 positions match TRBD1. The V gene end was trimmed by 1 base and the J gene end by 4 bases; junction bases not matched to a gene: 3. CDR1 and CDR2 (germline): SGHRS, YFSETQ. CDR3 length equals 15 residues. The CDR3 sequence is CASSLRDRVYNEQFF. In DNA, the CDR3 is TGCGCCAGCAGCTTGAGGGACAGGGTATACAATGAGCAGTTCTTC.

The chain recombines TRBV7-9 with TRBJ1-5; 11 nucleotides line up with TRBD1. V shed 5 bases and J 6 bases; nucleotides not matched to a gene: 12. Looked up from germline, CDR1 is SEHNR and CDR2 is FQNEAQ (reference sequence). This CDR3 region has 17 residues. CDR3 region: CASSPGQGVEGSQPQHF. The CDR3 DNA is TGTGCCAGCAGCCCGGGACAGGGGGTGGAAGGATCTCAGCCCCAGCATTTT.

In its sample, this clone was seen many times. The chain employs TRBV6-1 and TRBJ2-7; 7 nucleotides match TRBD2. The germline gives CDR1 MNHNS, CDR2 SASEGT. J was trimmed by 5 bases and V by 0 bases; bases with no gene match: 7. This CDR3 contains 15 residues. CDR3 DNA: TGTGCCAGCAGTGAAGCCGGGGCTAGCGGCGACGAGCAGTACTTC. Translated, it gives CASSEAGASGDEQYF.

The CDR3 DNA follows: TGCGCCAGCAGCTTTGGGCAGGGAATCAAAGAGTACGAGCAGTACTTC. Translating gives CASSFGQGIKEYEQYF. V is TRBV5-1 and J is TRBJ2-7; maybe TRBD1 (5 bases). The germline V gene encodes CDR1 SGHRS and CDR2 YFSETQ. The CDR3 has 16 residues. V lost 2 bases and J 4 bases, leaving 19 bases between the germline ends.

The CDR3 protein is CASRGGTEAFF. CDR3 bases: TGTGCCAGCAGGGGGGGAACTGAAGCTTTCTTT. The chain combines TRBV25-1 with TRBJ1-1; perhaps TRBD1 as D (5 bases). Germline CDR1 reads MGHDK; CDR2 reads SYGVNS. The V and J ends lost 6 bases and 5 bases respectively, with 7 bases between them. This CDR3 has 11 amino acids.

J is TRBJ1-5 and V is TRBV4-2; D unresolved. CDR3 length: 15 residues. Germline values: CDR1 LGHNA, CDR2 YNFKEQ. V was trimmed by 2 bases and J by 2 bases, leaving 10 bases between them. In nucleotides, the CDR3 is TGTGCCAGCAGCCAAACCGAGAACGGCAATCAGCCCCAGCATTTT. As protein: CASSQTENGNQPQHF.

The rearrangement uses TRBV15 and TRBJ2-7; 7 bases line up with TRBD1. This CDR3 comprises 14 residues. J was trimmed by 5 bases and V by 3 bases; bases with no gene match: 7. Per the germline V gene, CDR1 is LNHNV and CDR2 is YYDKDF (reference sequence). CDR3: CATSSFDRANEQYF. DNA for the CDR3: TGTGCCACCAGCAGCTTCGACAGGGCCAACGAGCAGTACTTC. Combining the CDR3 with reference TRBV15 and TRBJ2-7 gives the whole variable domain DAMVIQNPRYQVTQFGKPVTLSCSQTLNHNVMYWYQQKSSQAPKLLFHYYDKDFNNEADTPDNFQSRRPNTSFCFLDIRSPGLGDTAMYLCATSSFDRANEQYFGPGTRLTVT.

This clone was detected once. This chain connects TRBV28 to TRBJ2-7; 8 bases match TRBD1. J was trimmed by 2 bases and V by 6 bases; bases with no gene match: 9. The CDR3 consists of 15 residues. Germline assignment: CDR1 MDHEN and CDR2 SYDVKM. CDR3 nucleotide sequence: TGTGCCAGCAGGGTTGGGACAGGCGTCCCCTACGAGCAGTACTTC. This codes for CASRVGTGVPYEQYF. Complete variable domain (other parts from reference TRBV28 and TRBJ2-7): DVKVTQSSRYLVKRTGEKVFLECVQDMDHENMFWYRQDPGLGLRLIYFSYDVKMKEKGDIPEGYSVSREKKERFSLILESASTNQTSMYLCASRVGTGVPYEQYFGPGTRLTVT.

Comment on this clone: Sequence at one end of the junction differs from germline and may be a read error. The chain couples TRBV7-8 to TRBJ1-4; possible D gene TRBD1, 5 bases. CDR3 length: 18 amino acids. Per germline, CDR1 SGHVS and CDR2 FQNEAQ. The CDR3 nucleotides read TGTGCCAGCAGCCCATTTGAGACAGAATTTTCAACTAATGAAGAACTGTTTTTT. Translating it yields CASSPFETEFSTNEELFF.

Regarding this clone: One end of the junction does not line up with germline, which may come from a read error. The V gene is TRBV7-7, the J gene TRBJ2-7; D is possibly TRBD1 (5 bases). Germline assignment: CDR1 SSHAT and CDR2 FNYEAQ (reference sequence). The CDR3 is made up of 14 amino acids. The CDR3 nucleotides read TGTGCTAGCAGCCCCATGCTAGGGGCGGCGGAGCAGTACTTC. It yields the protein CASSPMLGAAEQYF. The full variable domain, in which reference TRBV7-7 and TRBJ2-7 provide the parts outside the CDR3, is GAGVSQSPRYKVTKRGQDVTLRCDPISSHATLYWYQQALGQGPEFLTYFNYEAQPDKSGLPSDRFSAERPEGSISTLTIQRTEQRDSAMYRCASSPMLGAAEQYFGPGTRLTVT.

V gene TRBV2 combines with J gene TRBJ2-7; tentative D call: TRBD2 (7 bases). CDR3 length: 13 amino acids. V gave up 6 bases and J gave up 5 bases, with 14 bases separating them. In germline, CDR1 is SNHLY, CDR2 FYNNEI. The CDR3 DNA sequence: TGTGCCAGCAGATGGGGGGGCCTCGACGAGCAGTACTTC. It codes for CASRWGGLDEQYF.

The chain joins TRBV6-1 to TRBJ2-5; TRBD1 agrees at 7 bases. Germline assignment: CDR1 MNHNS and CDR2 SASEGT. Losses at the gene ends were 5 bases for V and 7 bases for J; bases not matched to a gene: 13. The CDR3 runs 15 residues. The chain's CDR3 is CASSLQGSLPGTQYF. CDR3 DNA: TGTGCCAGCAGTCTACAGGGGTCCTTACCCGGGACCCAGTACTTC.

The chain carries TRBV27 and TRBJ2-2, with 11 bases identical to TRBD2. V lost 7 bases, J lost 7 bases, and 14 bases stayed unmatched. The CDR3 sequence is 17 residues long. Germline V lookup: CDR1 MNHEY, CDR2 SMNVEV (reference sequence). CDR3 sequence reads: CASNPYSGRAIVGELFF. The CDR3 nucleotides are TGTGCCAGCAACCCCTATAGCGGGAGGGCCATCGTCGGGGAGCTGTTTTTT.

This chain links TRBV27 with TRBJ1-5, with D unclear. This CDR3 is built from 15 residues. The germline V gene has CDR1 MNHEY and CDR2 SMNVEV (reference sequence). V shed 5 bases and J shed 2 bases, with 13 bases lying between them. CDR3 protein: CASSPFLAGNQPQHF. In DNA, the CDR3 is TGTGCCAGCAGTCCGTTCCTGGCGGGCAATCAGCCCCAGCATTTT.